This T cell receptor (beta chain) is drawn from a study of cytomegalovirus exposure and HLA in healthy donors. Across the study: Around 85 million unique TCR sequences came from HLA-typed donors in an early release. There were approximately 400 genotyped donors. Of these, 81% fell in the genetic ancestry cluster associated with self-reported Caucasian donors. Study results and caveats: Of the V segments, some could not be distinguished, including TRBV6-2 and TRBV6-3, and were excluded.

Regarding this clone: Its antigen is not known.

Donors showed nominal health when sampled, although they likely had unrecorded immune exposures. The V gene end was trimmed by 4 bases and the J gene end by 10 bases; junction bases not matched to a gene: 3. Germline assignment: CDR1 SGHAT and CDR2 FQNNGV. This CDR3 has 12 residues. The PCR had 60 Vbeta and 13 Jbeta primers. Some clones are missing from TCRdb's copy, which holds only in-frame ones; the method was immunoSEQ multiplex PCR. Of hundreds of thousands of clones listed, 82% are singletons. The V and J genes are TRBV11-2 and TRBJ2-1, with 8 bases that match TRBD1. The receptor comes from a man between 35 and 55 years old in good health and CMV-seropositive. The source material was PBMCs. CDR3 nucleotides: TGTGCCAGCAGCTCGCGGACAGGGGAGCAGTTCTTC. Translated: CASSSRTGEQFF.